This T cell receptor beta chain was profiled in a study of blood T cell repertoires in COVID-19. Assay used: immunoSEQ multiplex PCR; TCRdb lists only in-frame clones, some missing. The table shows about 300,000 clones, with 70% to 90% occurring only once. Recruits, aged roughly 18 to 89 years, lived in around 24 US areas. This clone was counted once. The CDR3 length is 13 residues. Trimming took 0 bases from V and 12 from J, leaving 15 bases between them. Germline CDR1 and CDR2: GTSNPN and SVGIG (reference sequence). This sequence originates from a woman aged 25-40 years who had recovered from COVID-19. This chain joins TRBV30 and TRBJ2-1, with D maybe TRBD1 (6 bases). Source material: PBMCs or T cells enriched from blood (not recorded which). The CDR3 here is CAWSVGTRRGQFF. The DNA for the CDR3 is TGTGCCTGGAGTGTAGGGACAAGACGGGGGCAGTTCTTC.